This TCR beta chain was retrieved from a study of cytomegalovirus exposure and HLA in healthy donors. For the study at large: Earlier, about 180 million T cells were analyzed, and about 100 million unique TCR beta sequences were found among them. Study-level results: In a later analysis, at a false discovery rate of 0.05, over 15,000 TCR beta sequences were associated with HLA alleles. Diagnosis of cytomegalovirus status made by the classifier reportedly showed high specificity and sensitivity.

PCR used 60 Vbeta primers and 13 Jbeta primers. The method was immunoSEQ multiplex PCR; TCRdb's version includes in-frame clones alone and lacks a portion of them. The top ten clones hold about 9.4% of a sample with 150,000 to 200,000 clones, roughly 70% of them seen once. The V end was cut by 3 bases, the J end by 0 bases, with 6 bases between. Germline CDR1 is MNHNS and CDR2 is SASEGT. CDR3 length equals 15 residues. This clone was observed a few times. Its matching antigen is unknown. Material for sequencing was PBMCs. V usage is TRBV6-1 and J usage is TRBJ2-6; D may be TRBD1 (6 bases). The receptor was isolated from a man aged 30 to 45 in good health and CMV-seropositive. CDR3 protein: CASSEDSSGANVLTF. CDR3 nucleotides: TGTGCCAGCAGTGAGGACAGCTCTGGGGCCAACGTCCTGACTTTC.